A selection of T cell receptor beta chains follows, all from one sample in a study of long-term antiretroviral therapy in people with HIV. The table came from immunoSEQ multiplex PCR; TCRdb's copy has only in-frame clones and leaves some out. The sample yields approximately 11,000 clones, 81% seen once. The sample here was unsorted PBMCs, taken 1.8 years after starting antiretroviral therapy. These receptors were obtained from a man aged 35-49 years with HIV. CDR3s include the opening cysteine and the closing phenylalanine or tryptophan. A D gene is named only where the DNA matches it firmly. Clone size is shown for a subset of rows, as once, few, many or a class of expanded clone.

CASSSAGRIIYTF TGTGCCAGCAGTTCAGCAGGTCGGATCATCTACACCTTC TRBV28 - - TRBJ1-2
CATLGGLAGVTYEQYF TGTGCCACCCTTGGGGGACTAGCGGGAGTGACCTACGAGCAGTACTTC TRBV2 TRBD2 - TRBJ2-7
CAILLGADGYTF TGTGCCATACTCCTCGGTGCTGATGGCTACACCTTC TRBV27 - - TRBJ1-2
CASSPRVGDSFTYEQYF TGTGCCAGCTCACCACGCGTAGGGGACAGCTTCACCTACGAGCAGTACTTC TRBV18 TRBD1 - TRBJ2-7
CASSQVIGLAGGSPNEQFF TGTGCCAGCAGCCAAGTAATCGGACTAGCGGGAGGAAGTCCCAATGAGCAGTTCTTC TRBV4-2 TRBD2 - TRBJ2-1
CASSRGTDTSYEQYF TGTGCCAGCAGCCGAGGGACTGACACTTCCTACGAGCAGTACTTC TRBV14 - - TRBJ2-7
CASSFSPSGEKLFF TGTGCCAGCAGCTTTAGTCCTTCGGGTGAAAAACTGTTTTTT TRBV7-2 - - TRBJ1-4
CATSRDGGGPIGEQFF TGTGCCACCAGCAGAGACGGGGGAGGGCCGATTGGCGAGCAGTTCTTC TRBV15 TRBD2 - TRBJ2-1
CSADRGYTGELFF TGCAGCGCCGACCGGGGGTACACCGGGGAGCTGTTTTTT TRBV29-1 - - TRBJ2-2
CASSEAGLTGFGRPEAFF TGTGCCAGCAGTGAAGCAGGACTAACAGGGTTTGGAAGGCCTGAAGCTTTCTTT TRBV2 - - TRBJ1-1
CASSPEGQGLFYGYTF TGCGCCAGCAGCCCGGAGGGACAGGGACTTTTCTATGGCTACACCTTC TRBV5-1 TRBD1 - TRBJ1-2
CAWSPRRQPPNQPQHF TGTGCCTGGAGTCCCAGACGGCAGCCGCCTAATCAGCCCCAGCATTTT TRBV30 - - TRBJ1-5
CASSSLLISGSSYNEQFF TGTGCCAGCAGCTCACTGTTGATTAGCGGGAGCTCCTACAATGAGCAGTTCTTC TRBV7-9 TRBD2 - TRBJ2-1
CASSTEAGNTEAFF TGCGCCAGCAGCACCGAGGCGGGAAACACTGAAGCTTTCTTT TRBV5-1 - - TRBJ1-1
CASSYQWRTGHQPQHF TGTGCCAGCAGTTATCAATGGAGGACAGGGCACCAGCCCCAGCATTTT TRBV27 TRBD1 - TRBJ1-5
CASSHPDRRTSGSSADEQYF TGTGCCAGCAGTCATCCTGACAGAAGGACTAGCGGGAGTAGCGCCGACGAGCAGTACTTC TRBV28 TRBD2 - TRBJ2-7
CASSQVSRDYEQYF TGTGCCAGCAGCCAAGTGTCCCGAGACTACGAGCAGTACTTC TRBV14 - - TRBJ2-7
CASSLPAGGNEQYF TGTGCCAGCAGCTTACCAGCGGGAGGGAACGAGCAGTACTTC TRBV7-9 TRBD2 - TRBJ2-7
CAWRRQGRSTEAFF TGTGCCTGGAGAAGACAAGGGCGTAGCACTGAAGCTTTCTTT TRBV30 - - TRBJ1-1
CATAEGNEQFF TGTGCCACCGCAGAGGGCAATGAGCAGTTCTTC TRBV15 - - TRBJ2-1
CASSPRTPSDYGYTF TGCGCCAGCAGTCCCCGGACCCCATCTGACTATGGCTACACCTTC TRBV23-1 - once TRBJ1-2
CASSQYAQGYEQYF TGCGCCAGCAGCCAGTATGCTCAGGGCTACGAGCAGTACTTC TRBV4-1 - - TRBJ2-7